This entry is about one TCR beta chain. The target antigen is unknown. The CDR3 covers 15 residues. Per the germline V gene, CDR1 is SGHDT and CDR2 is YYEEEE. V shed 0 bases, J shed 4 bases, and the junction held 3 bases outside the gene matches. This sample stems from a study of Ad26.COV2.S vaccination and SARS-CoV-2 variants. Across the study: Once or twice, 56 days apart, Ad26.COV2.S was delivered intramuscularly.

Overall study results and limits: Possibly, TCR breadth and depth analyses underestimated total T cell responses. Those who received the vaccine showed greater spike-specific TCR breadth than those given placebo.

Stated treatment: 15 to 20 received Ad26.COV2.S at low or high dose, single or two shots; about five received placebo; per-sample allocation not given. Samples were taken on day 63 after the first vaccine or placebo injection. Here immunoSEQ multiplex PCR was the method, and the copy in TCRdb shows in-frame clones only, minus some. The sample records roughly 700,000 clones, around 92% being singletons. The TCR originated in a person between 18 and 59 years old who received the Ad26.COV2.S COVID-19 vaccine or a placebo. This rearrangement joins TRBV5-6 to TRBJ2-1, with 8 positions matching TRBD2. This sample comprised peripheral blood, obtained in a trial of Ad26.COV2.S vaccine versus placebo. CDR3: CASSLGTSFYNEQFF. CDR3 DNA sequence: TGTGCCAGCAGCTTGGGGACTAGCTTTTACAATGAGCAGTTCTTC.